The source of this T cell receptor beta chain is a study of blood T cells in healthy people across ages (dated by TCRdb to 2015 to 2017). Broadly, across the study: In model experiments, roughly one uniquely barcoded TCR beta cDNA molecule per two T cells was captured by template switching. To avoid experimental bias, donors of different ages were spread randomly across the sequencing lanes. Two additional independent replicas of 1 million unique cDNA reads from the same blood draw were analyzed for two donors (one aged 18 to 30 and one aged 80 or older). Using deep sequencing normalized with unique cDNA molecular identifiers, the study measured how TCR beta repertoire diversity changes with age. Donors were grouped into four age groups: young (average roughly 16 years), middle-aged (39), aged (around 62) and long-lived (just over 80). What the research found in general, with its limitations: Donor CMV infection status was unknown, potentially confounding age-related changes in expanded clonotypes. Since profiling was done on bulk unsorted PBMCs, naive and antigen-experienced compartments could not be conclusively compared. As age increased, observed TCR beta diversity per million T cells dropped in a roughly linear way, and a significant reduction was already evident by age 40. Compared with the aged group, more naive CD4+ T cells, fewer expanded clones and increased TCR diversity were shown by the long-lived group, suggesting age selection. Estimates of total diversity from one million sequenced T cells were regarded as lower bounds and underestimates. The percentage of naive T cells measured by flow cytometry correlated strongly with observed TCR beta diversity.

The library was generated by 5' RACE. Sequencing was carried out with an Illumina HiSeq 2500. A second roughly 6 to 12 cycle PCR used a sample-barcoded 5' primer and a J-beta primer mix. A template-switch 5' adaptor carrying 12 random nucleotides introduced a unique molecular identifier onto each TCR beta cDNA molecule. Each sample yielded at least 2.5 million CDR3-containing paired-end reads. All of the RNA was converted into first-strand cDNA using the Mint cDNA synthesis kit, with a TRBC-specific oligonucleotide serving as the primer. Following uracil-DNA glycosylase treatment, a first 18-cycle PCR with universal primers M1SS and BC2_uni_R was performed on all cDNA. For the original study's pipeline: Each sample was normalized by randomly selecting 1 million high-quality reads, each carrying a distinct molecular identifier. Instead of being binned into consensus sequences, reads with shared molecular identifiers were discarded. CDR3 identification, clonotype clustering and error correction used MiTCR with a Q25 quality threshold and the strictest error-elimination algorithm. Lower-bound total TCR beta diversity was estimated with a nonparametric unseen species model using Euler transformation. Using fastp at Q25 and MiXCR, TCRdb reprocessed the public reads and kept productive beta chains. Every entry covers one CDR3 protein and lists the most common genes and DNA from its rows. The V and J calls were determined by TCRdb, not by the authors. The sample includes roughly 1,500,000 distinct CDR3 sequences, with 42% observed a single time. The ten largest clones represent roughly 7.9% of the sample.

The roughly 39 donors, aged roughly 6 to 100 years, were systemically healthy Caucasian individuals from Russia. Each donor gave roughly 11 milliliters of peripheral blood, drawn into EDTA-treated Vacutainer tubes. Ficoll-Paque density-gradient centrifugation was used to isolate PBMCs, with at least 6 million per sample. Total RNA was extracted from PBMCs with Trizol reagent, with at least 6 micrograms obtained per sample. Naive CD45RAhigh/CD27high T cell percentages were measured by flow cytometry on a PBMC aliquot from every donor. Worth noting for this clonotype: What this receptor recognizes is not known. Per-base quality was not reported, and no clone a single base away is much larger than it.

The TCR sequence derives from a woman aged 18-35 years in good health. Sequenced: blood.

The sequence in DNA is TGTGCCAGCAGTACAATGGGGGGTATATACGAGCAGTACTTC. It encodes CASSTMGGIYEQYF. The chain uses TRBV28 and TRBJ2-5, with a tentative D gene TRBD2 over 6 matching bases. The J call may be mistaken, given a closer DNA end match to TRBJ2-7. The CDR3 holds 14 amino acids from the cysteine to the phenylalanine. Only the CDR3 region is kept as DNA, spanning 42 bases read in frame from base 1. CDR1 MDHEN and CDR2 SYDVKM were looked up in the germline V gene.